The present T cell receptor (beta chain) was sequenced within a study of technical replicates of blood from several donors. Produced via immunoSEQ multiplex PCR; TCRdb's table is partial and in-frame only. The table shows some 56,000 clones, with 90% to 95% occurring only once. This TCR came from a human donor in good health. Some clones in this sample may be carry-over from other donors' samples. Sample: PBMCs.

CDR3 residues: CASSPRLGRREDYGYTF. In DNA form, the CDR3 reads TGTGCCAGCAGCCCCCGCCTGGGTCGCAGGGAGGACTATGGCTACACCTTC. The V and J genes are TRBV27 and TRBJ1-2; the D gene is possibly TRBD1 (5 bases). CDR3 length equals 17 residues. Germline CDR1 is MNHEY and CDR2 is SMNVEV (reference sequence). V was cut by 6 bases and J by 3 bases, with 23 bases left in between.